This TCR beta chain comes out of a study of OX40 agonist ivuxolimab in advanced cancers. Study overall: Prior anti-PD-1, anti-PD-L1 or anti-CTLA-4 therapy was allowed; over 30% had some. Study-wide points: Which antigen the expanded peripheral T cells recognized is unknown.

Repertoires were generated with immunoSEQ multiplex PCR, while TCRdb's copy carries only in-frame clones and drops some. The sample includes 70,000 to 95,000 clones, about 91% of them seen just once. People who had autoimmune disease history or systemic immunosuppression were excluded. With regard to this clone: As yet, its antigen is unknown.

The CDR3 runs to 12 residues. Between the trimmed V and J ends, which lost 0 bases and 6 bases, there was a span of 3 bases. From germline, CDR1 is MNHNS and CDR2 SASEGT. The sample in question was CD4+ or CD8+ T cells sorted from blood, obtained in a trial of the OX40 agonist ivuxolimab. The chain recombines TRBV6-1 with TRBJ2-4; D gene ambiguous. The sequence derives from an adult with an advanced solid tumor such as melanoma, head and neck, liver or kidney cancer. DNA of the CDR3: TGTGCCAGCAGTGAAGCGCTAAACATTCAGTACTTC. Residues: CASSEALNIQYF.